Detailed here is one T cell receptor (beta chain). The antigen it recognizes is unknown. No much larger clone exists at a distance of one base, and base qualities are not known. CDR1 and CDR2, looked up from the germline V gene, are MNHEY and SVGEGT. There are 15 amino acids in the CDR3, from cysteine to phenylalanine inclusive. CDR3 DNA is the only sequence kept; it has 45 bases, read in frame from the first base. V was cut back by 3 bases and J by 2 bases, leaving a gap of 11 bases between them. Libraries were prepared through PCR. At the Johns Hopkins FTIC core, DNA from the cultured CD4+ T cells underwent TCR sequencing with the Oncomine TCR Beta short-read assay. The QIAamp micro DNA kit was used to extract genomic DNA from the cultured CD4+ T cells. Oncomine TCR Beta libraries from cultured CD4+ T cells were pooled with unique dual indexes and sequenced on an Illumina iSeq 100. From the authors' description of their analysis: Non-productive sequences were removed, and CDR3s that did not start with C, did not end with F or W, or were shorter than 7 amino acids were discarded. Antigen-specific clonotypes were identified using the MANAFEST web application through comparison of peptide-stimulated wells with reference and other culture wells. For a clone to be called positive, the clone needed an FDR below 0.05, an odds ratio above 5, and a productive frequency above 0.1% in at least two of three replicate wells. A clonotype was classed as cross-reactive if the clonotype showed significant expansion both in SARS-CoV-2 spike wells and in at least one common cold coronavirus spike condition. Similarity between CDR3 sequences was evaluated in R version 3.6.1 using Levenshtein distances (stringdist) and unrooted phylogenetic trees (ape). Starting from the raw public reads, TCRdb applied fastp trimming at Q25, assembled clones with MiXCR and retained in-frame beta chains. Every CDR3 protein is listed once, alongside the most common genes and DNA of its rows. TCRdb assigned the V and J calls; the authors' analysis was not used. This sample holds more than 20,000 distinct CDR3 sequences; under 55% were observed only once. The ten most abundant clones make up around 4.2% of the sample.

These data are taken from a study of vaccination and CD4 T cells after COVID-19 (dated by TCRdb to about 2022). With respect to the entire study: SARS-CoV-2 positivity had been established in the convalescent patients by nasal swab PCR, and mild disease was recorded in several of these patients and severe disease in one. The spike-specific CD4+ TCR repertoire was compared before and after mRNA vaccination in ten to eleven COVID-19 convalescent patients and several infection-naive healthy vaccine recipients. Post-COVID blood samples were collected from convalescent patients a median of roughly 100 days after diagnosis, with a range of about 30 to 161 days. Post-vaccine blood samples were taken a median of 72 days after the second vaccine dose, with a range of about 14 to 241 days. Control cultures used a CEFX viral epitope pool as positive control, an HIV-1 Nef peptide pool as negative control, or no peptide. Culture stimuli were overlapping spike peptide pools from SARS-CoV-2 and from the common cold coronaviruses HCoV-NL63, HCoV-OC43 and HCoV-229E. The convalescent cohort comprised six males and four females, including two Hispanic individuals, seven Caucasians, two Asians and one multiracial person. Participants got two doses of the Pfizer-BioNTech BNT162b2 vaccine (n=8) or two doses of the Moderna mRNA-1273 vaccine (n=2). What the study reported, not specific to this receptor: The median count of SARS-CoV-2-reactive clonotypes went up from some 23 after infection to about 40 after vaccination, although the change was not significant. In convalescent patients, a median about 86% of post-vaccine SARS-CoV-2-reactive clones were detected only after vaccination, suggesting vaccine-specific priming. Of the vaccine-specific clones found in convalescent patients, nearly all (304 of 307) were mono-reactive for SARS-CoV-2 spike instead of being cross-reactive with common cold coronaviruses. Relatively few convalescent patients were included in the study, and early timepoints after natural infection were not analyzed.

In light of the paper, this sample's treatment or condition label describes: roughly 10-day PBMC culture with coronavirus spike peptide pools or control peptides (ViraFEST assay). The study used the ViraFEST assay, which expanded antigen-specific T cells with peptide pools and then identified expanded clonotypes by TCR sequencing. The positive SARS-CoV-2 PCR tests of the convalescent patients were dated from March to December 2020, before the Alpha, Beta and Delta variants emerged in the United States. Under 2.5 million PBMCs per well were cultured in IMDM with approximately 5% human AB serum and 9 to 10 IU/ml IL-2, plus 10 ug/ml peptide pools. Half of the culture medium was replaced with fresh IL-2-containing medium on days 3 and 7. Once the cells had been in culture for approximately 10 days, the EasySep CD4+ T cell isolation kit was used to isolate CD4+ T cells by negative selection. PBMCs were separated from whole blood using Ficoll-Paque Plus gradient centrifugation and then either used fresh or cryopreserved at -140C. Each culture condition was generally run in triplicate wells.

The source material was CD4+ T cells from blood, cultured in vitro. The rearrangement combines TRBV6-2 or TRBV6-3 with TRBJ1-3; the D gene assignment is ambiguous. This receptor was taken from a human donor who had recovered from COVID-19. The CDR3 region reads CASSYGEGAGNTIYF. The DNA sequence reads TGTGCCAGCAGTTATGGGGAAGGAGCTGGAAACACCATATATTTT.